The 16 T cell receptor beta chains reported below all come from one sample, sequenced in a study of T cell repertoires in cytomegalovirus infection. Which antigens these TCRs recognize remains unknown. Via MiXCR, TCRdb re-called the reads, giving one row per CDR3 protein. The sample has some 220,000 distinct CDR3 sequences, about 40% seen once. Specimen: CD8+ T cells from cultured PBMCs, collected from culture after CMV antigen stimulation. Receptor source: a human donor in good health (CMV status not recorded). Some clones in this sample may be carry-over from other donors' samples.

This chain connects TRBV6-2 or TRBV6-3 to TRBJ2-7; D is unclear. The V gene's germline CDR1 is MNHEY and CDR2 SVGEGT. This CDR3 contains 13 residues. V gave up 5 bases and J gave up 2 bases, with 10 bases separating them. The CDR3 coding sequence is TGTGCCAGCAGTGTGGTTAGCCCCTACGAGCAGTACTTC. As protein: CASSVVSPYEQYF.

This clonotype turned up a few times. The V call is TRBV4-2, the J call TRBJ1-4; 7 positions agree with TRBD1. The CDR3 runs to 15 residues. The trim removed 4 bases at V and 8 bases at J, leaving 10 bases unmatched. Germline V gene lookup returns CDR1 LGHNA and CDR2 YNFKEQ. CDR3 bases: TGTGCCAGCAGCCTAGAGATTGACAGGGCGGAAAAACTGTTTTTT. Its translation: CASSLEIDRAEKLFF.

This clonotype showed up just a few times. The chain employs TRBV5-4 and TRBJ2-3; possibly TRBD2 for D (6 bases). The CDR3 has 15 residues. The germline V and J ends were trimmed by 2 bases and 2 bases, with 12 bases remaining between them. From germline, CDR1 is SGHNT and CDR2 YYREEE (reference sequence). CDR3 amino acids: CASSFSGGSTDTQYF. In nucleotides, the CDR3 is TGTGCCAGCAGCTTTTCCGGGGGTTCCACAGATACGCAGTATTTT. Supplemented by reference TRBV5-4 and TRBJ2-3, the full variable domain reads ETGVTQSPTHLIKTRGQQVTLRCSSQSGHNTVSWYQQALGQGPQFIFQYYREEENGRGNFPPRFSGLQFPNYSSELNVNALELDDSALYLCASSFSGGSTDTQYFGPGTRLTVL.

CDR3 protein: CASHGRRAYGYTF. The CDR3 nucleotides read TGTGCCAGCCACGGGCGGAGAGCCTATGGCTACACCTTC. The rearrangement joins TRBV2 to TRBJ1-2; D gene ambiguous. The CDR3 covers 13 residues. Between the trimmed V and J ends, which lost 8 bases and 4 bases, there was a span of 14 bases. CDR1 is SNHLY and CDR2 is FYNNEI in the germline V gene. Together with reference TRBV2 and TRBJ1-2, the CDR3 gives the full variable domain: EPEVTQTPSHQVTQMGQEVILRCVPISNHLYFYWYRQILGQKVEFLVSFYNNEISEKSEIFDDQFSVERPDGSNFTLKIRSTKLEDSAMYFCASHGRRAYGYTFGSGTRLTVV.

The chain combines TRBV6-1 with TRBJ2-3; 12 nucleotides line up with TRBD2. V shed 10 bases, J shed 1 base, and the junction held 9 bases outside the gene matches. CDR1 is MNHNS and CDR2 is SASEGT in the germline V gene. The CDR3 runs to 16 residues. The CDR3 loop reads CANPSGGGTRTDTQYF. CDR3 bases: TGTGCCAACCCTAGCGGGGGGGGGACTCGCACAGATACGCAGTATTTT.

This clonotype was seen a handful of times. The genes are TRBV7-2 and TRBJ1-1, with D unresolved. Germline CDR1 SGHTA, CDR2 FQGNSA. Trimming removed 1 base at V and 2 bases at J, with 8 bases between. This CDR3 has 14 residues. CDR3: CASSLGHFNTEAFF. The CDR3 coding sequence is TGTGCCAGCAGCTTAGGGCACTTCAACACTGAAGCTTTCTTT. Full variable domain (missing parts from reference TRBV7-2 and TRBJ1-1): GAGVSQSPSNKVTEKGKDVELRCDPISGHTALYWYRQSLGQGLEFLIYFQGNSAPDKSGLPSDRFSAERTGGSVSTLTIQRTQQEDSAVYLCASSLGHFNTEAFFGQGTRLTVV.

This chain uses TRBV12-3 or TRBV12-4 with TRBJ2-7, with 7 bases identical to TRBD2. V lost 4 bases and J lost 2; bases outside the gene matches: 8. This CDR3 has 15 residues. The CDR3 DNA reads TGTGCCAGCAGTTACGTAACCGGGACTACCTACGAGCAGTACTTC. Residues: CASSYVTGTTYEQYF.

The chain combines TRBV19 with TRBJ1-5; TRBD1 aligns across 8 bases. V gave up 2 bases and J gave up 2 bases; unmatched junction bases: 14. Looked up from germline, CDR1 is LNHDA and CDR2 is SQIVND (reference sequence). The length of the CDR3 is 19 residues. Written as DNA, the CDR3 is TGTGCCAGTAGTATACCCTACGGGCCGACAGGGGATGGCAATCAGCCCCAGCATTTT. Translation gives CASSIPYGPTGDGNQPQHF.

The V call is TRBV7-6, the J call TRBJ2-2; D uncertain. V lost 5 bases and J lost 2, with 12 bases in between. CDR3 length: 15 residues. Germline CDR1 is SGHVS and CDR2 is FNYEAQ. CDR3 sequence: CASSTTKGNTGELFF. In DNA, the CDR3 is TGTGCCAGCAGCACCACTAAGGGAAACACCGGGGAGCTGTTTTTT.

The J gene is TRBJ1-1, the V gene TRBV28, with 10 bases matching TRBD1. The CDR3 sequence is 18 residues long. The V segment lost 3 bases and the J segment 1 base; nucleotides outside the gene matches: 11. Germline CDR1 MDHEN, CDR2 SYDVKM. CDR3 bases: TGTGCCAGCAGTTTCCCTCAGACAGGGGGCGCAGGGAACACTGAAGCTTTCTTT. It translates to CASSFPQTGGAGNTEAFF.

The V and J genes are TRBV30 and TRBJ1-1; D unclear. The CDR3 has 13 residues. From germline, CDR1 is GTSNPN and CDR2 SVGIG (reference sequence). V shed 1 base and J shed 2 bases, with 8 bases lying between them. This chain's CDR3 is CAWSDGVNTEAFF. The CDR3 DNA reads TGTGCCTGGAGTGATGGGGTAAACACTGAAGCTTTCTTT. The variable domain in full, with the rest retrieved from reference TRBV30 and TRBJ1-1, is SQTIHQWPATLVQPVGSPLSLECTVEGTSNPNLYWYRQAAGRGLQLLFYSVGIGQISSEVPQNLSASRPQDRQFILSSKKLLLSDSGFYLCAWSDGVNTEAFFGQGTRLTVV.

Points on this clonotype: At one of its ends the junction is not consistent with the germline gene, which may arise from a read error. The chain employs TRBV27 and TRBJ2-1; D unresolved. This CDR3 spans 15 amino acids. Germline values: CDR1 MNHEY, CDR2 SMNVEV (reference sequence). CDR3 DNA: TGTGCCAGCAGTTTCGGGCCAAAAGGCCGCAATGAGAAGTTCTTC. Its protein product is CASSFGPKGRNEKFF.

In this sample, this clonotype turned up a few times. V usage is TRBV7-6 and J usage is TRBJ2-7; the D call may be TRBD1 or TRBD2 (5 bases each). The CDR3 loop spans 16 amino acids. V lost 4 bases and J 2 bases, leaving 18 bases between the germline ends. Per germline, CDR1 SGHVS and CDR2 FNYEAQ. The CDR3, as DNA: TGTGCCAGCAGCTCTCCAACCGGGACCCTCACCTACGAGCAGTACTTC. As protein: CASSSPTGTLTYEQYF.

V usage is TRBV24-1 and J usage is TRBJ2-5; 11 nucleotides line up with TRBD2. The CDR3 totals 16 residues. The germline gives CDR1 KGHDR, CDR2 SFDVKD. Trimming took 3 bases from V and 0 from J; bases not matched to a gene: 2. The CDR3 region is CATSDRLAGNQETQYF. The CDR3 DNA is TGTGCCACCAGTGATCGACTAGCGGGAAACCAAGAGACCCAGTACTTC.

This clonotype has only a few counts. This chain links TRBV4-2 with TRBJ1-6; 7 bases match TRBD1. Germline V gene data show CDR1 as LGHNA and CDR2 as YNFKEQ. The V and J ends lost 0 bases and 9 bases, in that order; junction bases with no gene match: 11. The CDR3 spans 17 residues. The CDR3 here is CASSQDWRGLPGSPLHF. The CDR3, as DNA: TGTGCCAGCAGCCAAGATTGGAGGGGGCTACCGGGTTCACCCCTCCACTTT.

CDR3 protein: CSARDRIVGEQYF. The CDR3 nucleotides read TGCAGTGCTAGAGATCGAATAGTCGGCGAGCAGTACTTC. This sequence joins TRBV20-1 and TRBJ2-7; D is undetermined. The V gene's germline CDR1 is DFQATT and CDR2 SNEGSKA (reference sequence). V was shortened by 0 bases and J by 6 bases, with 12 bases between the two germline ends. The CDR3 has 13 amino acids.